Sequencing of this TCR beta chain was carried out in a study of regulatory T cells in long-lasting Graves disease. The study, taken as a whole, reports: A greater number of public clonotypes (approximately 2,700) was shared by persistent patients than by new patients (over 900).

The sample holds many counts of this clonotype. Its antigen is unknown. Library construction for TCR beta used iRepertoire HTBI primers and Arm-PCR of CDR3 regions. TCRdb re-called the multiplex PCR reads through MiXCR, storing one row per CDR3 protein. The table lists roughly 560,000 distinct CDR3 sequences, more than 10% of them singletons, with roughly 8.9% in the top ten. Time point given: newly diagnosed GD, antithyroid drugs for less than 3 months. RNA from PBMCs was the source of the TCR library. This CDR3 spans 17 amino acids. Germline trimming cut 4 bases from V and 7 bases from J; bases unmatched to any gene: 14. Germline assignment: CDR1 KGHSH and CDR2 LQKENI. This sample also belongs to another study, concerning T cells in Graves' hyperthyroidism and ophthalmopathy. That study reports: The HTBI primer set served for first-round RT-PCR of the TCR CDR3.

The J gene is TRBJ1-5, the V gene TRBV18; 9 bases are shared with TRBD1. The clonotype was recovered from a woman aged 25 to 39 with Graves disease. Source: peripheral blood mononuclear cells (PBMCs), taken at new diagnosis, from a patient treated with antithyroid drugs. DNA of the CDR3: TGTGCCAGCTCACTAAACAACAGGGGGCTCCTAGGGCAGCCCCAGCATTTT. Translating it yields CASSLNNRGLLGQPQHF.